This TCR beta chain was obtained from a study of blood T cell repertoires in COVID-19 (dated by TCRdb to 2018 to 2020). Context from the whole study: The collaborator samples originated in the United States, Italy and Spain and spanned the acute and convalescent phases of COVID-19. The prospective study material was composed of cDNA or gDNA derived from T cells, B-cell-depleted T cells, or PBMCs. Subjects who had been exposed to COVID-19, were actively infected with it, or had recovered from it provided the deeply sampled blood TCRbeta repertoires that made up the dataset. The repertoires were released in a freely available public database meant as a resource for research on the immune response to SARS-CoV-2. Samples came from the ongoing ImmuneRACE study (first 160 participants) plus 1,254 subjects from 6 global collaborators. Nearly every sample came with metadata listing a de-identified subject ID, COVID-19 status, age in years and sex. Where available, HLA class I and class II types were taken from metadata supplied by the sample provider and were not determined by assay-based typing.

Points the paper makes about the study in general: The amount of clinical and demographic metadata varied by source and participant and was provided uncurated.

TCRbeta CDR3 regions were amplified from genomic DNA using the immunoSEQ Assay, a bias-controlled multiplex PCR. On the authors' methods: Within the assay, amplification of reference gene primers was used to estimate how many nucleated cells each sample contained. To quantify the absolute abundance of each unique TCRbeta CDR3 rearrangement, sequence reads were collapsed and filtered. Productive Simpson clonality was computed per sample as the square root of Simpson's diversity index over productive rearrangements. This is the immuneACCESS table as TCRdb keeps it, with only in-frame sequences that have V and J called. A part of the clones is gone; compared with another copy, unresolved V genes explain less than half, and the rest is unexplained. The V and J calls and clone size were taken over from that table, and D and trimming were inferred from the DNA. The sample table contains over 130,000 clones; only one count was recorded for less than 80% of them. More than 3.5% of the sample is taken by the ten largest.

About this clone: Its antigen is still unknown. No quality values exist for individual bases; no much larger clone is one base distant.

Based on the germline V gene, the CDR1 and CDR2 sequences are LGHNT and FRNRAP. The CDR3 numbers 14 residues from cysteine through phenylalanine. Only CDR3 DNA remains: 42 bases, in frame from the first base. V drops 5 bases and J drops 3 bases, leaving 13 bases in between. Each collaborating institution followed its own protocols to collect whole blood in K2EDTA tubes. Collaborator samples were shipped for TCRbeta analysis as frozen whole blood, isolated PBMCs, or DNA extracted from either sample type. This clonotype originated in a woman of 80 years or more with active or convalescent COVID-19. Here the chain combines TRBV12-5 and TRBJ1-1; a tentative D call is TRBD1 (5 bases match). The sequenced sample was peripheral blood. The CDR3 sequence is CASGPPGRDTEAFF. The DNA reads as follows: TGTGCTAGTGGTCCCCCGGGCAGGGACACTGAAGCTTTCTTT.